Listed below are T cell receptor beta chains from one sample, sequenced in a study of shared clonotypes between healthy human individuals. Method: immunoSEQ multiplex PCR; TCRdb's copy keeps in-frame clones and lacks some. Of over 850,000 clones in the sample, about 80% were seen once. Sequences were obtained from memory CD4+ T cells from PBMCs. These receptors came from a man younger than 35 in good health. Some clones in this sample may be carry-over from other donors' samples. CDR3s include the opening cysteine and the closing phenylalanine or tryptophan. The order of the fields is V gene, J gene, CDR3 protein.

V: TRBV29-1; J: TRBJ2-3; CDR3: CSVERGGTDTQYF
V: TRBV5-1; J: TRBJ2-7; CDR3: CASSRPQGADEQYF
V: TRBV5-1; J: TRBJ2-1; CDR3: CASSLLVTRGGNEQFF
V: TRBV12-5; J: TRBJ1-2; CDR3: CASGLTRAGDANYGYTF
V: TRBV28; J: TRBJ1-1; CDR3: CASTQGAGWTEAFF
V: TRBV2; J: TRBJ2-7; CDR3: CASSASTSGYEQYF
V: TRBV19; J: TRBJ2-3; CDR3: CASSIAGAGTDTQYF
V: TRBV15; J: TRBJ2-7; CDR3: CATSRDSGRINF
V: TRBV28; J: TRBJ1-3; CDR3: CASTPVPSGNTIYF
V: TRBV6-5; J: TRBJ2-7; CDR3: CASSLTSGKVYEQYF
V: TRBV28; J: TRBJ2-1; CDR3: CASSGRPGTSGFGGQFF
V: TRBV5-1; J: TRBJ2-1; CDR3: CASSLVGHTYNEQFF
V: TRBV5-3; J: TRBJ2-7; CDR3: CARSLEGGARYEQYF
V: TRBV5-1; J: TRBJ2-3; CDR3: CASSLVVGGLLSTDTQYF
V: TRBV5-4; J: TRBJ2-7; CDR3: CASSLGGMGPYEQYF
V: TRBV23-1; J: TRBJ2-1; CDR3: CASSQSETPNPGDEQFF
V: TRBV15; J: TRBJ1-4; CDR3: CATSKPAPEKLFF
V: TRBV14; J: TRBJ2-7; CDR3: CASSGRPPYEQYF
V: TRBV7-2; J: TRBJ2-7; CDR3: CASSFRDYSYEQYF
V: TRBV2; J: TRBJ2-7; CDR3: CASSRPGSYEQYF
V: TRBV11-1; J: TRBJ1-1; CDR3: CASSFRPHEGTEAFF
V: TRBV5-1; J: TRBJ1-5; CDR3: CASSPGDFGNQPQHF
V: TRBV5-8; J: TRBJ2-5; CDR3: CASSRGDSYQETQYF
V: TRBV2; J: TRBJ1-4; CDR3: CASRTQGAREKLFF
V: TRBV7-2; J: TRBJ2-1; CDR3: CASSLSRDNYNEQFF
V: TRBV27; J: TRBJ2-6; CDR3: CASRKTVPGGANVLTF
V: TRBV7-9; J: TRBJ2-5; CDR3: CASSPPFWARGGETQYF
V: TRBV11-3; J: TRBJ2-3; CDR3: CASSSGLAGDTQYF
V: TRBV4-1; J: TRBJ1-4; CDR3: CASSGWDGGRKLFF
V: TRBV5-1; J: TRBJ2-3; CDR3: CASSFEAGGVTDTQYF